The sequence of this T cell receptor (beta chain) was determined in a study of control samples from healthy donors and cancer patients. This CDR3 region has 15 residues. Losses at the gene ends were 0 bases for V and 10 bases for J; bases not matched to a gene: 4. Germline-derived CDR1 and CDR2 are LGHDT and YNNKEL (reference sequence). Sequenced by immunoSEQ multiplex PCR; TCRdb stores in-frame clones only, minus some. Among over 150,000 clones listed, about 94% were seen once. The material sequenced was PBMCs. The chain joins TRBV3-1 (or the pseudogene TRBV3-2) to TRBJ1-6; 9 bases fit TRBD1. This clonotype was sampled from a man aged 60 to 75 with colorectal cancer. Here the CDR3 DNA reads TGTGCCAGCAGCCAAGAGTACAGGGGGCAATCACCCCTCCACTTT. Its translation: CASSQEYRGQSPLHF.